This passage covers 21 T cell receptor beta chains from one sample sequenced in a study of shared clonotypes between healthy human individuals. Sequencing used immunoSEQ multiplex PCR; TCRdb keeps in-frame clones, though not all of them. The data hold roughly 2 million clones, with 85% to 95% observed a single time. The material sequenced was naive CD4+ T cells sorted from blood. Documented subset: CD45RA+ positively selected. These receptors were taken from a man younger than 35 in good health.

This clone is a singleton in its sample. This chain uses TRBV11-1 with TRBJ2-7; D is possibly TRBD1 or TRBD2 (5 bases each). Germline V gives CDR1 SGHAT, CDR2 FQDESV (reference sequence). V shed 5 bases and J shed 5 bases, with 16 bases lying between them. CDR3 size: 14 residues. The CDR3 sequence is CASSRGGQFHEQYF. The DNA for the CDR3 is TGTGCCAGCAGCCGGGGCGGGCAGTTCCACGAGCAGTACTTC.

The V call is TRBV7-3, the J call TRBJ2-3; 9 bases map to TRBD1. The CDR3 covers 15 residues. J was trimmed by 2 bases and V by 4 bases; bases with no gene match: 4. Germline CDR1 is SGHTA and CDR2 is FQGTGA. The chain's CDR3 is CASSSQGAATDTQYF. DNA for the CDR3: TGTGCCAGCAGCTCACAGGGGGCGGCCACAGATACGCAGTATTTT.

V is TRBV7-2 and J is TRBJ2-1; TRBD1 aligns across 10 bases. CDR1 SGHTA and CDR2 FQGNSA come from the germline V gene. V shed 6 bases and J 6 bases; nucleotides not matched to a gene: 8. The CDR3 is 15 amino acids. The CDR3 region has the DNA TGTGCCAGCAGGAGGACAGGGGGATGGAGCAATGAGCAGTTCTTC. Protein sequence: CASRRTGGWSNEQFF.

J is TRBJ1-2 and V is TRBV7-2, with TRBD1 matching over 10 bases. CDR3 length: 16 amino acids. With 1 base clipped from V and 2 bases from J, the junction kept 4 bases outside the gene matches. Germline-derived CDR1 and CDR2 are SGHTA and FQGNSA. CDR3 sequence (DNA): TGTGCCAGCAGCTTAGTGGGGACAGGGGCCAACTATGGCTACACCTTC. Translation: CASSLVGTGANYGYTF.

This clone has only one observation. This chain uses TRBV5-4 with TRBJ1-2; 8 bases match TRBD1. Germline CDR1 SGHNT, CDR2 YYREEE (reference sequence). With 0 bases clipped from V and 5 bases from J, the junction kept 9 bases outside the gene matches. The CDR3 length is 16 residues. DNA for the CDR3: TGTGCCAGCAGCTTGGAAACAGGGGGAGGACTATATGGCTACACCTTC. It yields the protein CASSLETGGGLYGYTF.

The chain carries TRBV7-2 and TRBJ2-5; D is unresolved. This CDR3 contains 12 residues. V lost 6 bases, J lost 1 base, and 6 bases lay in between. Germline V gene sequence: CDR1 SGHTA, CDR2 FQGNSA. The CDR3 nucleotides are TGTGCCAGCAGTACAGCCCAAGAGACCCAGTACTTC. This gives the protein CASSTAQETQYF.

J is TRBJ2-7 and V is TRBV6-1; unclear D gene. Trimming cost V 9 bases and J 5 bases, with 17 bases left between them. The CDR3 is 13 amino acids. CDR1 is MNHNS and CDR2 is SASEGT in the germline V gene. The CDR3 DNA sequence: TGTGCCAGTGTGGCGACTCTGACCCACGAGCAGTACTTC. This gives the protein CASVATLTHEQYF.

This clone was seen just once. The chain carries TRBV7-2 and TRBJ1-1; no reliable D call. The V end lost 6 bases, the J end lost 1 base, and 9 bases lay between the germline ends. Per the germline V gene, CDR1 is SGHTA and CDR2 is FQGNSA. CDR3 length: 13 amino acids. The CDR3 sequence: CASSIRANTEAFF. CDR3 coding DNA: TGTGCCAGCAGTATTCGGGCGAACACTGAAGCTTTCTTT.

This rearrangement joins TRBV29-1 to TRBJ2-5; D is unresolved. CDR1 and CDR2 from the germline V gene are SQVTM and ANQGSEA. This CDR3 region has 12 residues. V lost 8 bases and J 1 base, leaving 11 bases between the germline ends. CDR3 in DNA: TGCAGCTCCCAGCCGTTCCAAGAGACCCAGTACTTC. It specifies CSSQPFQETQYF.

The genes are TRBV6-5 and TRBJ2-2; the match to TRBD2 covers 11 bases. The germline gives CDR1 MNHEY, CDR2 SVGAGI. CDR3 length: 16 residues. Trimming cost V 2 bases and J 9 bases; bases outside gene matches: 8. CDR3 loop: CASSYRGTSGLRELFF. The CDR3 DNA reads TGTGCCAGCAGTTACCGGGGGACTAGCGGCTTACGGGAGCTGTTTTTT.

The CDR3 region is CASRGGTEPYEQYF. The CDR3 DNA sequence: TGTGCCAGCAGGGGTGGGACAGAGCCCTACGAGCAGTACTTC. This chain joins TRBV6-1 and TRBJ2-7; TRBD1 matches 7 bases. Looked up from germline, CDR1 is MNHNS and CDR2 is SASEGT. V was pared by 6 bases and J by 2 bases, with 7 bases of the junction left unmatched. CDR3 size: 14 residues.

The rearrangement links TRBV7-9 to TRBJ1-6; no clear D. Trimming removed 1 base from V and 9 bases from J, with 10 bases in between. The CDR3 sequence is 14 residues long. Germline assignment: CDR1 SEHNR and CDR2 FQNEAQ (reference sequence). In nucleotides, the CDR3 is TGTGCCAGCAGCTTAGGAGGAAGTACTTCACCCCTCCACTTT. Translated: CASSLGGSTSPLHF.

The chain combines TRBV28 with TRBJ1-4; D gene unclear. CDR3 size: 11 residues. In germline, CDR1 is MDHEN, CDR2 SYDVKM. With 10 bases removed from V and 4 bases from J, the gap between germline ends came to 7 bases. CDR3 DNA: TGTGCCACCCTGAATAATGAAAAACTGTTTTTT. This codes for CATLNNEKLFF.

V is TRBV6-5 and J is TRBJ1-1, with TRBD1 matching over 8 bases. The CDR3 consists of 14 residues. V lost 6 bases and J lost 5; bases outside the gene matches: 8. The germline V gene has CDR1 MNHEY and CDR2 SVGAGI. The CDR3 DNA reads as TGTGCCAGCAGGGAGTCAGGGGGCTGGACTGAAGCTTTCTTT. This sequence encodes CASRESGGWTEAFF.

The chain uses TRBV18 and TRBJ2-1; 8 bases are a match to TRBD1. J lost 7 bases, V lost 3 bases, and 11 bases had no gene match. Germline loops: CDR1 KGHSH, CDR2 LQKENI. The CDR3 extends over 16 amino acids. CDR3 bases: TGTGCCAGCTCACCCTTGTTCGACAGGGGAAAGAATGAGCAGTTCTTC. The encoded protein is CASSPLFDRGKNEQFF.

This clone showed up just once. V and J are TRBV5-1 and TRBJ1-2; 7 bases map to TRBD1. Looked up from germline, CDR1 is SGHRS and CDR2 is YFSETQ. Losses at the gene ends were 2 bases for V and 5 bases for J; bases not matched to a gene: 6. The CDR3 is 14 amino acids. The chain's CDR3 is CASSFDREGYGYTF. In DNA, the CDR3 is TGCGCCAGCAGCTTCGACAGGGAGGGTTATGGCTACACCTTC.

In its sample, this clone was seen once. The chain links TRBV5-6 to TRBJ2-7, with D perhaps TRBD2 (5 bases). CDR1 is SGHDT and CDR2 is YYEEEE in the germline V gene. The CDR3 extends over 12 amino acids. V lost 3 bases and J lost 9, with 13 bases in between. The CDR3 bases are TGTGCCAGCAGCTCCACACCCGGGGTGCAGTACTTC. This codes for CASSSTPGVQYF.

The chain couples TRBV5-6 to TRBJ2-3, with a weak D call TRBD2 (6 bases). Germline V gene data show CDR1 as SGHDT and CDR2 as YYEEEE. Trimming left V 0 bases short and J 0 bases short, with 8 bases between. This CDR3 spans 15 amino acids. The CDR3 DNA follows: TGTGCCAGCAGCTTGGCACTAGCTAGCACAGATACGCAGTATTTT. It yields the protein CASSLALASTDTQYF.

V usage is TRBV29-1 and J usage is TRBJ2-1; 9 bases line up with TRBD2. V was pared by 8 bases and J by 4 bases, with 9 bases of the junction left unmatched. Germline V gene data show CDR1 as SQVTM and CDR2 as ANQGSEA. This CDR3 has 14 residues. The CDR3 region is CSSSQTSGYNEQFF. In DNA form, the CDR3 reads TGCAGCTCCTCCCAGACTAGCGGATACAATGAGCAGTTCTTC.

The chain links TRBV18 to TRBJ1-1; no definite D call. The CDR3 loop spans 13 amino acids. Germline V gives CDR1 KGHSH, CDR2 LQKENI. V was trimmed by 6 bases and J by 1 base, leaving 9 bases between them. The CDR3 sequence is CASSTRGNTEAFF. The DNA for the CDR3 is TGTGCCAGCTCCACGCGGGGGAACACTGAAGCTTTCTTT.

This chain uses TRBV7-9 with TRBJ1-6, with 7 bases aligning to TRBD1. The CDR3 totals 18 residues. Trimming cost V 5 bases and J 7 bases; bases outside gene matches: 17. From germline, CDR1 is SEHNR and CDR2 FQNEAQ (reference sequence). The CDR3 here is CASSRTGSRDSSNSPLHF. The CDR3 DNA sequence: TGTGCCAGCAGCCGCACCGGCAGCCGGGACAGCTCGAATTCACCCCTCCACTTT.